The rows below give T cell receptor beta chains drawn from one sample of a study of post-analysis software for immune sequencing data. TCRdb recomputed calls from the PCR reads with MiXCR, one row per CDR3 protein. The data hold hundreds of thousands of distinct CDR3 sequences, with roughly a third observed a single time. The source material was blood. The receptors shown here come from a girl aged 5-17 years with multiple sclerosis. CDR3s include the opening cysteine and the closing phenylalanine or tryptophan. Some rows have no size entry. The others give once, few or many, or a class for an expanded clone.

v_gene,j_gene,abundance,CDR3aa
TRBV20-1,TRBJ2-5,many,CSARPTGARETQYF
TRBV6-1,TRBJ1-5,few,CASRLTGEVNQPQHF
TRBV7-2,TRBJ2-3,few,CASSQALRGVAGDMQYF
TRBV9,TRBJ2-1,many,CASSVAIAGASYNEQFF
TRBV12-3/TRBV12-4,TRBJ2-6,once,CASSALNGANVLTF
TRBV5-1,TRBJ2-1,many,CASSKGGGLAGVENEQFF
TRBV19,TRBJ2-1,NA,CASSSLAGGDNEQFF
TRBV18,TRBJ1-1,NA,CASSPPDRPTNTEAFF
TRBV20-1,TRBJ2-3,NA,CSTRADRTGGKVIPTDTQYF
TRBV7-3,NA,NA,CASSPHPGQSEQYF
TRBV11-1,NA,few,CASSIETGAHEQYF
TRBV19,TRBJ1-2,NA,CASSITRDYGYTF
TRBV28,TRBJ2-7,many,CASSPGDRSSYEQYF
TRBV3-1,TRBJ2-1,many,CASSPGLGVRGGGNEQFF
TRBV12-3/TRBV12-4,TRBJ1-5,many,CASSSYFGSNQPQHF
TRBV19,TRBJ1-1,NA,CASRTSRGRRTEAFF
TRBV7-2,TRBJ2-4,many,CASSLVGSGGAKNIQYF
TRBV7-9,TRBJ1-5,many,CASSLDGNQPQHF
TRBV29-1,TRBJ1-1,many,CSGRGASNTEAFF
TRBV11-2,TRBJ2-5,many,CASSSWTDRQETQYF
TRBV5-5,TRBJ2-7,NA,CASSLDQVTEQYF
TRBV27,TRBJ2-1,many,CASRPQNNEQFF
TRBV20-1,TRBJ2-5,many,CSALTSGGAQTQYF
TRBV20-1,TRBJ1-1,NA,CSARDEGAHTEAFF
TRBV2,TRBJ1-1,few,CASILSPKDTEAFF
TRBV27,TRBJ2-1,NA,CASSIRTPNVNEQFF
TRBV20-1,TRBJ1-4,many,CSAPDRGAPQLFF
TRBV6-1,TRBJ2-7,many,CASSEMRYEQYF
TRBV13,TRBJ2-4,many,CASSPDPGTSGRDIQYF
TRBV15,TRBJ1-2,many,CATSLSGTNYGYTF
TRBV9,TRBJ2-1,many,CASSEVGLADYNEQFF
TRBV7-2,TRBJ2-3,once,CASSLGGLAGHTDTEYF
TRBV9,TRBJ1-2,NA,CASSRDTRNYGYTF
TRBV9,TRBJ2-5,NA,CASSLSGAETQYF
TRBV13,TRBJ2-7,few,CASSLGPGPAYEQYF
TRBV6-5,TRBJ1-2,many,CASSYSRGVAYGYTF
TRBV28,TRBJ2-7,many,CASSGPGRPYEQYF
TRBV7-2,TRBJ2-3,NA,CASSPGTGVLTDTQYF
TRBV19,TRBJ1-1,many,CASAGGWHTEAFF
TRBV20-1,TRBJ2-5,many,CSARVGTGETQYF
TRBV12-3/TRBV12-4,TRBJ1-4,NA,CASSLKSGATNEKRFF